What follows are 29 T cell receptor beta chains derived from one specimen sequenced in a study of blood T cell repertoires in COVID-19. Profiled with immunoSEQ multiplex PCR; TCRdb holds only in-frame clones, not every one. The data contain a few hundred thousand clones, about 87% of them singletons. Material: PBMCs or T cells enriched from blood (not recorded which). The source of these receptors is a woman aged 35 to 49 who had been exposed to COVID-19.

This sequence joins TRBV11-2 and TRBJ2-1; 11 bases are a match to TRBD2. CDR3 length: 16 residues. In germline, CDR1 is SGHAT, CDR2 FQNNGV. The V segment lost 5 bases and the J segment 2 bases; nucleotides outside the gene matches: 5. The CDR3 reads CASSPGTSGAYNEQFF. CDR3 bases: TGTGCCAGCAGCCCAGGGACTAGCGGAGCCTACAATGAGCAGTTCTTC. The whole variable domain, filled in from reference TRBV11-2 and TRBJ2-1, reads EAGVAQSPRYKIIEKRQSVAFWCNPISGHATLYWYQQILGQGPKLLIQFQNNGVVDDSQLPKDRFSAERLKGVDSTLKIQPAKLEDSAVYLCASSPGTSGAYNEQFFGPGTRLTVL.

This clone was counted between two and nine times. CDR3 DNA sequence: TGTGCCAGCAGCTTGGACAGGGCCTCAAACTATGGCTACACCTTC. This sequence encodes CASSLDRASNYGYTF. The gene calls are TRBV5-6 and TRBJ1-2; D might be TRBD1 (6 bases). CDR1 is SGHDT and CDR2 is YYEEEE in the germline V gene. V was clipped by 0 bases and J by 2 bases, with 11 bases between them. This CDR3 has 15 amino acids.

V and J are TRBV5-4 and TRBJ1-2; 11 positions match TRBD1. The J segment lost 4 bases and the V segment lost 3 bases, leaving 11 bases of the junction unmatched. This CDR3 has 17 amino acids. CDR1 SGHNT and CDR2 YYREEE come from the germline V gene (reference sequence). Here the CDR3 DNA reads TGTGCCAGCAGCTGGACAGGGGGCGCAGTATTGGTCTATGGCTACACCTTC. It is translated as CASSWTGGAVLVYGYTF.

This clone has only one observation. This chain links TRBV19 with TRBJ1-3; D is uncertain. CDR1 is LNHDA, CDR2 SQIVND, per germline (reference sequence). There are 15 residues in the CDR3. V lost 2 bases to trimming and J lost 2 bases, with 10 bases between them. The CDR3 is CASSIPGGTGNTIYF. CDR3 DNA sequence: TGTGCCAGTAGTATACCTGGAGGGACTGGAAACACCATATATTTT.

The rearrangement uses TRBV19 and TRBJ2-7; the D gene is possibly TRBD2 (7 bases). Germline-derived CDR1 and CDR2 are LNHDA and SQIVND (reference sequence). Trimming took 10 bases from V and 2 from J, leaving 15 bases between them. This CDR3 is built from 13 residues. The CDR3 loop is CATSWGGPYEQYF. The CDR3, as DNA: TGTGCCACTTCGTGGGGGGGCCCCTACGAGCAGTACTTC. The complete variable domain, with remaining parts taken from reference TRBV19 and TRBJ2-7, reads DGGITQSPKYLFRKEGQNVTLSCEQNLNHDAMYWYRQDPGQGLRLIYYSQIVNDFQKGDIAEGYSVSREKKESFPLTVTSAQKNPTAFYLCATSWGGPYEQYFGPGTRLTVT.

The chain links TRBV24-1 to TRBJ2-1; 10 nucleotides line up with TRBD1. With V trimmed by 3 bases and J by 4 bases, 11 bases remained unmatched. The CDR3 is made up of 18 amino acids. Per the germline V gene, CDR1 is KGHDR and CDR2 is SFDVKD. The CDR3 nucleotides are TGTGCCACCAGTGATCCTTCCTCCGGGACAGGGGCGTACAATGAGCAGTTCTTC. Translation: CATSDPSSGTGAYNEQFF.

This chain links TRBV7-8 with TRBJ2-1, with a possible D match to TRBD2 (5 bases). Per the germline V gene, CDR1 is SGHVS and CDR2 is FQNEAQ. This CDR3 is 15 amino acids long. The V gene lost 3 bases and the J gene lost 0 bases, with 9 bases spanning the gap. As DNA, the CDR3 is TGTGCCAGCAGCTTTCGGGGATTCTCCTACAATGAGCAGTTCTTC. It specifies CASSFRGFSYNEQFF.

This clone was found a few times. The V call is TRBV3-1 (or the pseudogene TRBV3-2), the J call TRBJ2-7; TRBD2 is a possible D gene (5 bases). Germline V gene lookup returns CDR1 LGHDT and CDR2 YNNKEL (reference sequence). Trimming took 0 bases from V and 3 from J, leaving 9 bases between them. This CDR3 comprises 14 residues. CDR3 coding DNA: TGTGCCAGCAGCCAAGATGGGGAGTTCTACGAGCAGTACGTC. Amino acid sequence: CASSQDGEFYEQYV.

V gene TRBV7-3 combines with J gene TRBJ2-4; 7 bases fit TRBD1. With 0 bases clipped from V and 0 bases from J, the junction kept 14 bases outside the gene matches. Germline CDR1 SGHTA, CDR2 FQGTGA. The CDR3 extends over 20 amino acids. The CDR3 coding sequence is TGTGCCAGCAGCTTAACGGCCGGGGACAGTCCAAATATAGCCAAAAACATTCAGTACTTC. This sequence encodes CASSLTAGDSPNIAKNIQYF.

The sample holds a few counts of this clone. The chain couples TRBV6-2 or TRBV6-3 to TRBJ2-2, with 11 nucleotides matching TRBD1. The length of the CDR3 is 18 residues. Germline-derived CDR1 and CDR2 are MNHEY and SVGEGT. V lost 2 bases to trimming and J lost 6 bases; unmatched junction nucleotides: 11. CDR3 loop: CASSYDRWKDRGPGELFF. The CDR3 region has the DNA TGTGCCAGCAGTTACGATCGGTGGAAGGACAGGGGGCCCGGGGAGCTGTTTTTT.

The J gene is TRBJ2-7, the V gene TRBV2; 8 bases are shared with TRBD1. Germline V CDR1 and CDR2: SNHLY, FYNNEI. CDR3 size: 16 residues. The ends lost 2 bases at V and 2 bases at J; junction bases unmatched: 8. In DNA form, the CDR3 reads TGTGCCAGCAGTGAAAGGGGACAGGCAACCCCCTACGAGCAGTACTTC. Amino acid sequence: CASSERGQATPYEQYF.

V gene TRBV6-2 or TRBV6-3 combines with J gene TRBJ2-1, with a possible D match to TRBD1 (5 bases). CDR1 is MNHEY, CDR2 SVGEGT, per germline. The CDR3 sequence is 18 residues long. The V end was cut by 0 bases, the J end by 8 bases, with 23 bases between. CDR3 region: CASSYSGRVSWVIDEQFF. CDR3 DNA: TGTGCCAGCAGTTACTCGGGCAGGGTATCTTGGGTGATCGATGAGCAGTTCTTC.

This chain connects TRBV28 to TRBJ2-7; 10 nucleotides match TRBD2. V lost 4 bases and J lost 0; bases outside the gene matches: 3. Germline V gives CDR1 MDHEN, CDR2 SYDVKM. The CDR3 loop spans 15 amino acids. DNA for the CDR3: TGTGCCAGCAGTTCCCTAGCGGGGGCCTCCTACGAGCAGTACTTC. Translation gives CASSSLAGASYEQYF. The whole variable domain, filled in from reference TRBV28 and TRBJ2-7, reads DVKVTQSSRYLVKRTGEKVFLECVQDMDHENMFWYRQDPGLGLRLIYFSYDVKMKEKGDIPEGYSVSREKKERFSLILESASTNQTSMYLCASSSLAGASYEQYFGPGTRLTVT.

CDR3 sequence (DNA): TGCGCCAGCAGCCTTGGAGAAACCGAAGCTTTCTTT. Translation: CASSLGETEAFF. The gene calls are TRBV4-3 and TRBJ1-1; D remains ambiguous. The CDR3 has 12 residues. V lost 4 bases to trimming and J lost 8 bases, with 11 bases between them. Germline CDR1 is LGHNA and CDR2 is YSLEER.

This clone appeared once. The chain recombines TRBV11-1 with TRBJ1-1; 11 bases fit TRBD1. The germline V gene has CDR1 SGHAT and CDR2 FQDESV (reference sequence). With V trimmed by 2 bases and J by 5 bases, 7 bases remained unmatched. This CDR3 has 16 residues. The CDR3: CASSLKGQGVVTEAFF. CDR3 nucleotide sequence: TGTGCCAGCAGCTTAAAGGGACAGGGGGTTGTAACTGAAGCTTTCTTT.

The chain links TRBV7-2 to TRBJ2-1; no firm D call. The CDR3 sequence is 12 residues long. The germline CDR1 and CDR2 sequences are SGHTA and FQGNSA. The ends were cut back, 1 base at V and 10 bases at J, with 8 bases in the middle. This chain's CDR3 is CASSLDWSEQFF. The CDR3 nucleotides are TGTGCCAGCAGCTTAGACTGGAGCGAGCAGTTCTTC.

The chain has TRBV3-1 (or the pseudogene TRBV3-2) and TRBJ2-3; TRBD1 aligns across 9 bases. The ends lost 4 bases at V and 4 bases at J; junction bases unmatched: 12. The length of the CDR3 is 17 residues. Germline CDR1 and CDR2: LGHDT and YNNKEL (reference sequence). CDR3 sequence: CASSPYTGQGRADTQYF. CDR3 nucleotide sequence: TGTGCCAGCAGCCCATATACGGGACAGGGACGAGCAGATACGCAGTATTTT.

DNA for the CDR3: TGTGCCAGCAGTTGGAGGAGCAGGAACACTGAAGCTTTCTTT. Translating gives CASSWRSRNTEAFF. The rearrangement uses TRBV6-2 or TRBV6-3 and TRBJ1-1; D is undetermined. Per the germline V gene, CDR1 is MNHEY and CDR2 is SVGEGT. The CDR3 is made up of 14 amino acids. Trimming removed 4 bases at V and 1 base at J, with 10 bases between.

The V call is TRBV7-8, the J call TRBJ1-4; possibly TRBD1 for D (5 bases). Germline loops: CDR1 SGHVS, CDR2 FQNEAQ. The length of the CDR3 is 17 residues. Trimming shortened V by 5 bases and J by 8 bases, and 24 bases separated the two germline ends. The CDR3 bases are TGTGCCAGCAGCCAACACCGGGGAGGGGCCCGGAGGGAAAAACTGTTTTTT. Translated: CASSQHRGGARREKLFF.

This clone was seen just once. This sequence joins TRBV7-2 and TRBJ1-5; D is unclear. The CDR3 covers 13 residues. Between the trimmed V and J ends, which lost 5 bases and 5 bases, there was a span of 10 bases. The germline V gene has CDR1 SGHTA and CDR2 FQGNSA. This chain's CDR3 is CASSPTLDQPQHF. The CDR3 DNA reads TGTGCCAGCAGCCCTACGCTTGATCAGCCCCAGCATTTT.

The gene calls are TRBV27 and TRBJ2-7; 7 bases line up with TRBD1. Germline V gene sequence: CDR1 MNHEY, CDR2 SMNVEV (reference sequence). Trimming took 6 bases from V and 0 from J; bases not matched to a gene: 2. The CDR3 extends over 13 amino acids. CDR3 in amino acids: CASRGQNSYEQYF. DNA for the CDR3: TGTGCCAGCAGGGGACAGAACTCCTACGAGCAGTACTTC.

This chain connects TRBV28 to TRBJ1-5, with a possible D match to TRBD1 (6 bases). Trimming took off 7 bases at V and 5 bases at J, with 18 bases between the two ends. The V gene's germline CDR1 is MDHEN and CDR2 SYDVKM. The CDR3 runs 15 residues. Here the CDR3 reads CASTQETGFHQPQHF. CDR3 DNA: TGTGCCAGCACCCAAGAGACAGGATTCCATCAGCCCCAGCATTTT.

The CDR3 nucleotides read TGTGCCAGCAGCACAACGACTAGCGGGAGAGGCTGTGAGCAGTACGTC. It encodes CASSTTTSGRGCEQYV. The chain couples TRBV21-1 to TRBJ2-7; the table's D gene call, TRBD2, was not cross checked with the DNA. TRBV21-1 is noted as a pseudogene. This CDR3 region has 16 residues.

The chain couples TRBV24-1 to TRBJ2-3, with D possibly being TRBD2 (6 bases). Trimming took 4 bases from V and 1 from J, leaving 14 bases between them. Germline-derived CDR1 and CDR2 are KGHDR and SFDVKD. This CDR3 is built from 16 residues. CDR3 DNA sequence: TGTGCCACCAGTGACCACCGGGGCGGGGGCACAGATACGCAGTATTTT. This encodes CATSDHRGGGTDTQYF.

V is TRBV30 and J is TRBJ2-5, with unresolved D. Per the germline V gene, CDR1 is GTSNPN and CDR2 is SVGIG (reference sequence). V lost 3 bases and J 7 bases, leaving 9 bases between the germline ends. The CDR3 contains 11 residues. The CDR3 nucleotides read TGTGCCTGGAGATACGAGTGGACCCAGTACTTC. It yields the protein CAWRYEWTQYF. Together with reference TRBV30 and TRBJ2-5, the CDR3 gives the full variable domain: SQTIHQWPATLVQPVGSPLSLECTVEGTSNPNLYWYRQAAGRGLQLLFYSVGIGQISSEVPQNLSASRPQDRQFILSSKKLLLSDSGFYLCAWRYEWTQYFGPGTRLLVL.

Only one count was recorded for this clone. The rearrangement links TRBV19 to TRBJ1-3, with 7 nucleotides matching TRBD1. The trim removed 7 bases at V and 7 bases at J, leaving 13 bases unmatched. Germline V CDR1 and CDR2: LNHDA, SQIVND (reference sequence). The CDR3 spans 15 residues. CDR3 amino acids: CASKEGAFYLNTIYF. DNA of the CDR3: TGTGCCAGTAAGGAGGGGGCCTTTTATTTGAACACCATATATTTT. Variable domain in full (rest from reference TRBV19 and TRBJ1-3): DGGITQSPKYLFRKEGQNVTLSCEQNLNHDAMYWYRQDPGQGLRLIYYSQIVNDFQKGDIAEGYSVSREKKESFPLTVTSAQKNPTAFYLCASKEGAFYLNTIYFGEGSWLTVV.

The chain joins TRBV5-1 to TRBJ2-2; no firm D call. The V and J ends lost 1 base and 2 bases respectively, with 9 bases between them. CDR3 length: 15 residues. From germline, CDR1 is SGHRS and CDR2 YFSETQ. In nucleotides, the CDR3 is TGCGCCAGCAGCTTGTACGGTTCCAACACCGGGGAGCTGTTTTTT. This sequence encodes CASSLYGSNTGELFF.

The rearrangement joins TRBV6-1 to TRBJ1-3, with D possibly being TRBD1 (5 bases). CDR3 length: 20 amino acids. Germline lookup yields CDR1 MNHNS and CDR2 SASEGT. Trimming took off 0 bases at V and 0 bases at J, with 21 bases between the two ends. As DNA, the CDR3 is TGTGCCAGCAGTGAAGCGCGGGGTTATAGCGGGGGATCCTCTGGAAACACCATATATTTT. Its translation is CASSEARGYSGGSSGNTIYF.

The chain couples TRBV3-1 (or the pseudogene TRBV3-2) to TRBJ2-2, with D perhaps matching TRBD1 (5 bases). Per germline, CDR1 LGHDT and CDR2 YNNKEL (reference sequence). This CDR3 is built from 14 residues. V dropped 3 bases and J dropped 6 bases, with 11 bases sitting between them. CDR3 protein: CASSHYTGPGELFF. CDR3 coding DNA: TGTGCCAGCAGCCACTACACAGGACCCGGGGAGCTGTTTTTT.